This T cell receptor (beta chain) was documented in a study of Graves' ophthalmopathy and Graves' hyperthyroidism. Study as a whole: Ophthalmopathy absent within 18 months of follow-up marked hyperthyroidism as stable.

RNA transcripts yielded amplified TCR beta CDR3 regions. HTBI primers served in a first-round RT-PCR, which a second-round multiplex PCR followed. TCRdb reanalysed the multiplex PCR reads using MiXCR and keeps one entry per CDR3 protein. The sample consists of about 1.1 million distinct CDR3 sequences, roughly two fifths of them appearing once. A note on this clonotype: The target antigen is unknown.

This CDR3 comprises 13 residues. Germline CDR1 and CDR2: MGHDK and SYGVNS. V gave up 8 bases and J gave up 1 base; unmatched junction bases: 5. Study-wide results and caveats: In blood appeared most of the expanded thyroid clonotypes whose frequency exceeded 0.001.

The hyperthyroidism patients had a new diagnosis of under 2 months' duration and were aged 18 to 65. The study excluded patients with other autoimmune diseases, uncontrolled infections, pregnancy or lactation. The V and J genes are TRBV25-1 and TRBJ2-7; 7 bases are shared with TRBD1. The sequenced sample consisted of peripheral blood or thyroid tissue (not recorded which). The clonotype comes from an adult man with Graves' hyperthyroidism. The CDR3 sequence is CASFDRASYEQYF. CDR3 coding DNA: TGTGCCAGCTTCGACAGGGCTTCCTACGAGCAGTACTTC.